This entry concerns a single TCR beta chain. This specimen belongs to a study of T cell clones after liver transplantation. Study summary: A pre-transplant mixed lymphocyte reaction with TCRbeta sequencing defined graft-donor-reactive clones followed in post-transplant blood. Apart from three HCV-positive recipients, transplants were for non-autoimmune, non-viral reasons. Standard immunosuppression, with no induction, continued until 12-24 months after transplant. Timepoints were pre-transplant, pre-withdrawal, and after withdrawal was completed or failed.

The germline V gene encodes CDR1 MNHEY and CDR2 SMNVEV (reference sequence). CDR3 length: 16 amino acids. V lost 3 bases and J lost 1, with 16 bases in between. TCRdb keeps only in-frame clones here, not all; method: immunoSEQ multiplex PCR. The sample lists some 15,000 clones; 82% were seen once. Sequencing was performed on CD8+ T cells from blood, taken roughly 50 months after liver transplant. This clonotype originated in a human patient who received a liver transplant. T cells may partly derive from the graft donor. The chain has TRBV27 and TRBJ2-7; the D gene is possibly TRBD2 (7 bases). The CDR3: CASSFSGGQVSYEQYF. CDR3 DNA: TGTGCCAGCAGTTTTTCCGGGGGGCAGGTTTCCTACGAGCAGTACTTC.